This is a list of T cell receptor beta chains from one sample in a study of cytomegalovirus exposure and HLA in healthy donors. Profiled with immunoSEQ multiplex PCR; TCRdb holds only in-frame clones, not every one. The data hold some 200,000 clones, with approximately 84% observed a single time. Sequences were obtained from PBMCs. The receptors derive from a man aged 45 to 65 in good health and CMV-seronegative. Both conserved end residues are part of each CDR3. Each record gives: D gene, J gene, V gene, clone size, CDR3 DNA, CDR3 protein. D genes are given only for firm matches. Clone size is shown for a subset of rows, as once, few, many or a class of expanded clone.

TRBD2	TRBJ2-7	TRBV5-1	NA	TGCGCCAGCAGCTTGGACGGGAGGCCCTACGAGCAGTACTTC	CASSLDGRPYEQYF
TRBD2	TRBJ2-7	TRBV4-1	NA	TGCGCCAGCAGCCTAGGACTAGGTATGAACTACGAGCAGTACTTC	CASSLGLGMNYEQYF
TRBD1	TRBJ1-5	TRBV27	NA	TGTGCCAGCAGTTTATGGACAGGGGTTGACCAGCCCCAGCATTTT	CASSLWTGVDQPQHF
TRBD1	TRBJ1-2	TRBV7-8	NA	TGTGCCAGCAGCCAAGGGACAGGGGGGAATGGCTACACCTTC	CASSQGTGGNGYTF
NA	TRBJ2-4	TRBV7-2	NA	TGTGCCAGCAGGACTGGCGGCGGATACATTCAGTACTTC	CASRTGGGYIQYF
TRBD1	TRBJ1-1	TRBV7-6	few	TGTGCCAGCAGCTTAGGACAGGGAGAAGCTTTCTTT	CASSLGQGEAFF
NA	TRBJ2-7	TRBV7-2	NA	TGTGCCAGCAGCTTAGGAGGGGGCTACGAGCAGTACTTC	CASSLGGGYEQYF
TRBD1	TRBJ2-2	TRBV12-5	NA	TGTGCTAGTGGTCCCCGGACAGGGGGGAGGACCGGGGAGCTGTTTTTT	CASGPRTGGRTGELFF
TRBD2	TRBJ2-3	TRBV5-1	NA	TGCGCCAGCAGCTTGGTCGGGGGGTCGTCAGATACGCAGTATTTT	CASSLVGGSSDTQYF
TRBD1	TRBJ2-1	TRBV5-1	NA	TGCGCCAGCAGCTTGGGGGGACAGCCCAATGAGCAGTTCTTC	CASSLGGQPNEQFF
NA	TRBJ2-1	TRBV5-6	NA	TGTGCCAGCAGCTTGGAGGAGGACAATGAGCAGTTCTTC	CASSLEEDNEQFF
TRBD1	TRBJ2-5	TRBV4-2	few	TGTGCCAGTACTATAAACAGGGGGGAGTTGGAGACCCAGTACTTC	CASTINRGELETQYF
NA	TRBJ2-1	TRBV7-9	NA	TGTGCCAGCAGCCCCGAGGGGACACTTTACAATGAGCAGTTCTTC	CASSPEGTLYNEQFF
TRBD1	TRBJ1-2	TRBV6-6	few	TGTGCGCTCGGACAGGGGAACTATGGCTACACCTTC	CALGQGNYGYTF
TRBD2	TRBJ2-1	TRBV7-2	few	TGTGCCAGCAGCTGGGGACTAGCGGGGGGTGATGAGCAGTTCTTC	CASSWGLAGGDEQFF
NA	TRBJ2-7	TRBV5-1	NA	TGCGCCAGCAGCTTGGGGGCTGTTACGATGGGCGAGCAGTACTTC	CASSLGAVTMGEQYF
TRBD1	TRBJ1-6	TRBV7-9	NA	TGTGCCAGCAGCCAACAGGGGGCCAATTCACCCCTCCACTTT	CASSQQGANSPLHF